The 13 T cell receptor beta chains given below trace back to one sample, sequenced in a study of T cells in Graves' hyperthyroidism and ophthalmopathy. There were TCR beta CDR3 regions amplified from RNA transcripts. TCR CDR3 regions were first amplified by RT-PCR with HTBI primers. Each CDR3 protein is one row after TCRdb ran MiXCR on the multiplex PCR reads. The repertoire holds about 130,000 distinct CDR3 sequences, with more than 20% as singletons. Sequenced sample: blood. These receptors were collected from a woman between 50 and 59 years old with Graves' hyperthyroidism that later progressed to Graves' ophthalmopathy.

Comments on this clonotype: A read error is possible here, since a much larger clone lies one base away. The chain joins TRBV15 to TRBJ2-3; weak D call: TRBD2 (5 bases). The germline CDR1 and CDR2 sequences are LNHNV and YYDKDF (reference sequence). CDR3 length: 15 amino acids. DNA of the CDR3: TGTGCCACCAGGAGAGATCGGACTAGCACAGATACGCAGTATTTT. Translation gives CATRRDRTSTDTQYF.

Comment on this clonotype: A much larger clone sits a single nucleotide away, making a read error possible. The CDR3 DNA is TGTGCCAGCAGTGAATCCAGCCTCCCCTACGAGCAGTACTTC. Protein product: CASSESSLPYEQYF. The chain couples TRBV25-1 to TRBJ2-7; D is undetermined. Germline V gives CDR1 MGHDK, CDR2 SYGVNS. Trimming shortened V by 1 base and J by 2 bases, and 9 bases separated the two germline ends. The CDR3 runs 14 residues.

This chain connects TRBV5-1 to TRBJ2-1, with 10 nucleotides matching TRBD1. From germline, CDR1 is SGHRS and CDR2 YFSETQ. The CDR3 has 15 amino acids. V lost 4 bases and J lost 8; bases outside the gene matches: 9. As DNA, the CDR3 is TGCGCCAGCAGCCCGGGACAGGGGACGTACGATGAGCAGTTCTTC. Its protein product is CASSPGQGTYDEQFF.

In regard to this clonotype: A much more abundant neighbour one base away suggests this may be a read error. The rearrangement joins TRBV20-1 to TRBJ2-5; 8 nucleotides match TRBD2. The J call is in doubt because the DNA end fits TRBJ2-1 better. CDR1 and CDR2 from the germline V gene are DFQATT and SNEGSKA (reference sequence). The CDR3 runs 14 residues. CDR3 in amino acids: CSASIGGAEETQFF. The DNA of the CDR3 is TGCAGTGCTAGTATCGGGGGGGCCGAGGAGACCCAGTTCTTC.

Note on this clonotype: Being one base from a much bigger clone, this may be a read error. The chain combines TRBV6-5 with TRBJ2-7, with TRBD2 identical over 10 bases. The length of the CDR3 is 15 residues. In germline, CDR1 is MNHEY, CDR2 SVGAGI. CDR3 amino acids: CASIYRTSGPYEQYF. In nucleotides, the CDR3 is TGTGCCAGCATTTACAGGACTAGCGGCCCCTACGAGCAGTACTTC.

Only a few counts were recorded for this clonotype. The J gene is TRBJ2-5, the V gene TRBV6-1; 9 bases align to TRBD1. The germline CDR1 and CDR2 sequences are MNHNS and SASEGT. V dropped 5 bases and J dropped 7; count of bases not matched to a gene: 8. The CDR3 totals 14 residues. This CDR3 reads CASSIGTGRWTQYF. In DNA form, the CDR3 reads TGTGCCAGCAGTATAGGGACAGGGAGATGGACCCAGTACTTC.

The chain is built from TRBV28 and TRBJ1-5, with a weak D call TRBD1 (5 bases). This CDR3 spans 14 amino acids. Trimming took off 6 bases at V and 2 bases at J, with 11 bases between the two ends. Looked up from germline, CDR1 is MDHEN and CDR2 is SYDVKM. CDR3 loop: CASSSGFGNQPQHF. The CDR3 bases are TGTGCCAGCAGCTCAGGGTTTGGCAATCAGCCCCAGCATTTT.

The chain couples TRBV20-1 to TRBJ1-1; TRBD1 aligns across 11 bases. V lost 5 bases and J lost 4; bases outside the gene matches: 3. CDR3 length: 13 amino acids. Germline V gene sequence: CDR1 DFQATT, CDR2 SNEGSKA (reference sequence). The CDR3 nucleotides read TGCAGTGCTTCCGGGACAGGGGGCACTGAAGCTTTCTTT. It encodes CSASGTGGTEAFF.

This clonotype was observed at least ten times. J is TRBJ1-4 and V is TRBV6-1; D perhaps matches TRBD1 (5 bases). Trimming stripped 5 bases from V and 1 base from J, with 14 bases between. From germline, CDR1 is MNHNS and CDR2 SASEGT. The CDR3 contains 16 residues. The CDR3 protein is CASSQRDPGTNEKLFF. CDR3 in DNA: TGTGCCAGCAGTCAACGGGACCCCGGAACTAATGAAAAACTGTTTTTT.

This clonotype showed up many times. This rearrangement joins TRBV20-1 to TRBJ2-1, with TRBD2 matching over 14 bases. The length of the CDR3 is 14 residues. After removal of 6 bases from V and 7 bases from J, the junction contained 5 bases not matched to a gene. Germline V lookup: CDR1 DFQATT, CDR2 SNEGSKA (reference sequence). CDR3 coding DNA: TGCAGTGCCCTGACTAGCGGGAGGGGAAATGAGCAGTTCTTC. Translation gives CSALTSGRGNEQFF.

Judged by abundance, this clonotype is medium-sized (0.01 to 0.1%). V gene TRBV28 combines with J gene TRBJ1-1, with D unclear. Deletions cut 1 base from V and 0 bases from J, with 6 bases between. CDR3 length: 14 amino acids. CDR1 MDHEN and CDR2 SYDVKM come from the germline V gene. The CDR3 bases are TGTGCCAGCAGTTTATTACGGATGAACACTGAAGCTTTCTTT. It codes for CASSLLRMNTEAFF.

This chain connects TRBV4-3 to TRBJ1-5; 8 bases map to TRBD1. The CDR3 totals 14 residues. CDR1 is LGHNA and CDR2 is YSLEER in the germline V gene. V was pared by 3 bases and J by 7 bases, with 5 bases of the junction left unmatched. CDR3 residues: CASSHATGGQPQHF. The CDR3 DNA is TGCGCCAGCAGCCATGCCACAGGGGGACAGCCCCAGCATTTT.

As concerns this clonotype: A much larger clonotype is one base distant, so this may be a read error. The genes are TRBV18 and TRBJ1-4; 9 nucleotides line up with TRBD1. This CDR3 contains 12 residues. Germline V gene sequence: CDR1 KGHSH, CDR2 LQKENI. The CDR3 region is CAGSSGQGKLFF. In nucleotides, the CDR3 is TGTGCCGGCTCTTCAGGACAGGGGAAACTGTTTTTT. The entire variable domain, with the rest obtained from reference TRBV18 and TRBJ1-4, is as follows: NAGVMQNPRHLVRRRGQEARLRCSPMKGHSHVYWYRQLPEEGLKFMVYLQKENIIDESGMPKERFSAEFPKEGPSILRIQQVVRGDSAAYFCAGSSGQGKLFFGSGTQLSVL.